These 11 T cell receptor beta chains were sequenced from one sample in a study of spatial heterogeneity in lung cancer. Time point denoted: sample taken at primary tumor resection. Whole RNA obtained from tumor, nontumor lung or frozen PBMC underwent sequencing without sorting. MiXCR, applied by TCRdb to the 5' RACE reads, yields one record per CDR3 protein. The sample consists of 82,000 or so distinct CDR3 sequences, 10% to 15% of them appearing once. Material: PBMCs, obtained at surgery. These receptor sequences come from a male donor with early-stage non-small cell lung cancer.

This clonotype occurred a few times. This sequence joins TRBV7-2 and TRBJ2-1; either TRBD1 or TRBD2 may fit D (5 bases each). Trimming removed 7 bases at V and 6 bases at J, with 10 bases between. This CDR3 region has 12 residues. Germline CDR1 reads SGHTA; CDR2 reads FQGNSA. The CDR3 protein is CASIKGTNEQFF. As DNA, the CDR3 is TGTGCCAGCATCAAAGGGACCAATGAGCAGTTCTTC.

For this clonotype: A junction boundary mismatches the germline segment, possibly from a read error. The V call is TRBV14, the J call TRBJ2-4, with 7 bases fitting TRBD1. Per the germline V gene, CDR1 is SGHDN and CDR2 is FVKESK. The CDR3 is 16 residues long. As DNA, the CDR3 is TGTGCCAGCAGCCAAGACAGGGGGATAGCCAAAAACATTCGGTACTTC. Translating gives CASSQDRGIAKNIRYF.

This clonotype was recorded at least ten times. The rearrangement joins TRBV7-3 to TRBJ2-3, with D unclear. The germline CDR1 and CDR2 sequences are SGHTA and FQGTGA. CDR3 size: 15 residues. The V and J ends lost 5 bases and 2 bases respectively, with 14 bases between them. CDR3 protein: CASSTRGRYTDTQYF. The CDR3 DNA is TGTGCCAGCAGCACGCGAGGCAGGTACACAGATACGCAGTATTTT.

The chain carries TRBV5-1 and TRBJ1-6; 10 positions match TRBD1. Germline loops: CDR1 SGHRS, CDR2 YFSETQ. The CDR3 has 17 amino acids. With V trimmed by 5 bases and J by 7 bases, 12 bases remained unmatched. DNA of the CDR3: TGCGCCAGCAGTCTAGGACCTCGGGACAGGGGAAATTCACCCCTCCACTTT. This encodes CASSLGPRDRGNSPLHF. Combining the CDR3 with reference TRBV5-1 and TRBJ1-6 gives the whole variable domain KAGVTQTPRYLIKTRGQQVTLSCSPISGHRSVSWYQQTPGQGLQFLFEYFSETQRNKGNFPGRFSGRQFSNSRSEMNVSTLELGDSALYLCASSLGPRDRGNSPLHFGNGTRLTVT.

This clonotype was picked up a small number of times. This chain joins TRBV30 and TRBJ2-2, with no clear D. The CDR3 covers 15 residues. V was shortened by 3 bases and J by 2 bases, with 13 bases between the two germline ends. Germline CDR1 GTSNPN, CDR2 SVGIG (reference sequence). The CDR3 spells CAWRGPIKNTGELFF. The CDR3 DNA is TGTGCCTGGAGGGGTCCGATTAAAAACACCGGGGAGCTGTTTTTT.

This clonotype was seen a few times. The V gene is TRBV3-1, the J gene TRBJ1-5, with TRBD1 identical over 8 bases. Germline V lookup: CDR1 LGHDT, CDR2 YNNKEL (reference sequence). V was pared by 1 base and J by 3 bases, with 2 bases of the junction left unmatched. The CDR3 loop spans 15 amino acids. CDR3 loop: CASSQGTGSNQPQHF. The CDR3 bases are TGTGCCAGCAGCCAAGGGACAGGGTCCAATCAGCCCCAGCATTTT.

The chain couples TRBV9 to TRBJ2-5; the match to TRBD2 covers 7 bases. CDR3 size: 16 residues. The V segment lost 4 bases and the J segment 5 bases; nucleotides outside the gene matches: 14. CDR1 and CDR2 from the germline V gene are SGDLS and YYNGEE. For the CDR3, the DNA is TGTGCCAGCAGCCCACTCAGGGCGGGGGAAGGTGAGACCCAGTACTTC. Translation: CASSPLRAGEGETQYF.

The chain's CDR3 is CASSPGLYSYEQYF. As DNA, the CDR3 is TGTGCCAGCAGCCCAGGGTTGTACTCCTACGAGCAGTACTTC. The genes are TRBV27 and TRBJ2-7, with D perhaps TRBD1 (5 bases). In germline, CDR1 is MNHEY, CDR2 SMNVEV (reference sequence). Trimming cost V 6 bases and J 0 bases, with 12 bases left between them. There are 14 residues in the CDR3.

J is TRBJ2-3 and V is TRBV18; D perhaps matches TRBD1 (5 bases). This CDR3 contains 15 residues. Germline V gene data show CDR1 as KGHSH and CDR2 as LQKENI. Deletions cut 3 bases from V and 2 bases from J, with 12 bases between. Written as DNA, the CDR3 is TGTGCCAGCTCACCTACACAGGAATACACAGATACGCAGTATTTT. This gives the protein CASSPTQEYTDTQYF.

This clonotype was seen more than once but under ten times. The rearrangement uses TRBV7-9 and TRBJ2-5; 7 nucleotides agree with TRBD1. The CDR3 totals 15 residues. V was pared by 1 base and J by 2 bases, with 4 bases of the junction left unmatched. From germline, CDR1 is SEHNR and CDR2 FQNEAQ (reference sequence). CDR3 DNA sequence: TGTGCCAGCAGCTTAGGTACCAGGGGGCAAGAGACCCAGTACTTC. Encoded protein: CASSLGTRGQETQYF.

This chain joins TRBV3-1 and TRBJ2-2, with a weak D call TRBD2 (6 bases). This CDR3 region has 14 residues. V lost 2 bases and J 8 bases, leaving 12 bases between the germline ends. The germline CDR1 and CDR2 sequences are LGHDT and YNNKEL (reference sequence). DNA of the CDR3: TGTGCCAGCAGCCAAATGGACGGGACTGGGGAGCTGTTTTTT. Protein product: CASSQMDGTGELFF.